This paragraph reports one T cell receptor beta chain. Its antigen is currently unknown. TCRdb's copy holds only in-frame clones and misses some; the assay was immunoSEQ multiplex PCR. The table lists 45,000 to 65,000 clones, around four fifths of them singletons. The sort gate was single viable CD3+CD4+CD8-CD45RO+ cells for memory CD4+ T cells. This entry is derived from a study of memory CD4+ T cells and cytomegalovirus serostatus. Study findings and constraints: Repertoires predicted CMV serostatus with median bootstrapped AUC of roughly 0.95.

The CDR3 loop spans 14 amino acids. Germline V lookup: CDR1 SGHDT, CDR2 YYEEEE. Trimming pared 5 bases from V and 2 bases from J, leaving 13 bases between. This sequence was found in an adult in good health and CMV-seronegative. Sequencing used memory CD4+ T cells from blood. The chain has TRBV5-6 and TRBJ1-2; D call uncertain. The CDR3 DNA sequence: TGTGCCAGCAGTCTAGAGGCCAGCAACTATGGCTACACCTTC. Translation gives CASSLEASNYGYTF.